The subject of this entry is one T cell receptor beta chain. Its antigen is currently unknown. The sort gate was single viable CD3+CD4+CD8-CD45RO+ cells for memory CD4+ T cells. After thawing, CD4+ T cells were positively selected. This sample stems from a study of memory CD4+ T cells and cytomegalovirus serostatus. Broader study findings: Suggested: most of the CMV-linked TCR signature lies in CD4+ memory cells. CD4+ memory repertoires contained about 40% of the roughly 160 reported CMV TCRbeta sequences.

Clones were read by immunoSEQ multiplex PCR, and TCRdb kept only the in-frame ones, dropping some. Of fewer than 40,000 clones listed, 70% to 80% are singletons. Sequences were obtained from memory CD4+ T cells from blood. The sequence was collected from an adult in good health and CMV-seropositive.

DNA for the CDR3: TGCGCCAGCAGCATCGATCCGTGGTCGGGGGGCTCCTACCAAGAGACCCAGTACTTC. It specifies CASSIDPWSGGSYQETQYF. The chain recombines TRBV5-1 with TRBJ2-5; possible D gene TRBD2, 7 bases. Germline V gives CDR1 SGHRS, CDR2 YFSETQ. Trimming took off 4 bases at V and 0 bases at J, with 25 bases between the two ends. The CDR3 is 19 amino acids.